This T cell receptor beta chain was recovered during a study of PD-1 blockade in classical Hodgkin lymphoma. J lost 6 bases, V lost 5 bases, and 7 bases had no gene match. CDR3 length equals 14 residues. Germline V gene lookup returns CDR1 ENHRY and CDR2 SYGVKD. TCRdb's copy holds only in-frame clones and misses some; the assay was immunoSEQ multiplex PCR. In the table there are 21,000 or so clones, over 65% of which are singletons. Exposure to brentuximab vedotin varied, and each patient had relapsed following autologous stem cell transplantation. This clonotype originated in a human donor with classical Hodgkin lymphoma. The chain couples TRBV10-3 to TRBJ2-7, with TRBD1 matching over 10 bases. The sequences come from peripheral blood mononuclear cells (PBMCs), collected at baseline. CDR3 DNA sequence: TGTGCCATCAGTACCGGGACAGGGGAGGGCGAGCAGTACTTC. Amino acid sequence: CAISTGTGEGEQYF.